The entry below gives a single T cell receptor beta chain sequence along with its context. The data were obtained in a study of shared clonotypes between healthy human individuals. Overall study context: Donors were a couple of women and three men aged 18 to 49.

Losses at the gene ends were 1 base for V and 6 bases for J; bases not matched to a gene: 3. Germline V lookup: CDR1 SGHVS, CDR2 FQNEAQ. The length of the CDR3 is 14 residues. Authors' processing steps: There were no quality scores in the junction-only immunoSEQ sequences, so filtering differed. Method: immunoSEQ multiplex PCR; TCRdb's copy keeps in-frame clones and lacks some. Clone size and V and J calls were adopted from that table, with D and trimming inferred from the DNA. Among some 2.4 million clones listed, roughly 93% were seen once. The gene calls are TRBV7-8 and TRBJ1-5; 7 bases map to TRBD1. The clonotype was recovered from a young man in good health. Some clones in this sample may be carry-over from other donors' samples. The material sequenced was naive CD4+ T cells from PBMCs. Subset: CD45RA+ positively selected. The CDR3 coding sequence is TGTGCCAGCAGCTTAGATCAGGGGGTTCAGCCCCAGCATTTT. Its translation is CASSLDQGVQPQHF. The full variable domain, its missing parts supplied by reference TRBV7-8 and TRBJ1-5, is GAGVSQSPRYKVAKRGQDVALRCDPISGHVSLFWYQQALGQGPEFLTYFQNEAQLDKSGLPSDRFFAERPEGSVSTLKIQRTQQEDSAVYLCASSLDQGVQPQHFGDGTRLSIL.